What follows describes a single TCR beta chain. With 3 bases removed from V and 5 bases from J, the gap between germline ends came to 13 bases. This CDR3 is built from 13 residues. Germline-derived CDR1 and CDR2 are SQVTM and ANQGSEA. These data originate in a study of blood T cell repertoires in COVID-19. Profiled with immunoSEQ multiplex PCR; TCRdb holds only in-frame clones, not every one. The sample carries 90,000 to 150,000 clones, around 79% recorded once. Sequencing input: peripheral blood. This clonotype originated in a man aged 50-60 years with acute or convalescent COVID-19. The chain combines TRBV29-1 with TRBJ2-5; D is perhaps TRBD2 (6 bases). The DNA of the CDR3 is TGCAGCGTTGACCTAGGGACTTTGGAGACCCAGTACTTC. Amino acid sequence: CSVDLGTLETQYF.